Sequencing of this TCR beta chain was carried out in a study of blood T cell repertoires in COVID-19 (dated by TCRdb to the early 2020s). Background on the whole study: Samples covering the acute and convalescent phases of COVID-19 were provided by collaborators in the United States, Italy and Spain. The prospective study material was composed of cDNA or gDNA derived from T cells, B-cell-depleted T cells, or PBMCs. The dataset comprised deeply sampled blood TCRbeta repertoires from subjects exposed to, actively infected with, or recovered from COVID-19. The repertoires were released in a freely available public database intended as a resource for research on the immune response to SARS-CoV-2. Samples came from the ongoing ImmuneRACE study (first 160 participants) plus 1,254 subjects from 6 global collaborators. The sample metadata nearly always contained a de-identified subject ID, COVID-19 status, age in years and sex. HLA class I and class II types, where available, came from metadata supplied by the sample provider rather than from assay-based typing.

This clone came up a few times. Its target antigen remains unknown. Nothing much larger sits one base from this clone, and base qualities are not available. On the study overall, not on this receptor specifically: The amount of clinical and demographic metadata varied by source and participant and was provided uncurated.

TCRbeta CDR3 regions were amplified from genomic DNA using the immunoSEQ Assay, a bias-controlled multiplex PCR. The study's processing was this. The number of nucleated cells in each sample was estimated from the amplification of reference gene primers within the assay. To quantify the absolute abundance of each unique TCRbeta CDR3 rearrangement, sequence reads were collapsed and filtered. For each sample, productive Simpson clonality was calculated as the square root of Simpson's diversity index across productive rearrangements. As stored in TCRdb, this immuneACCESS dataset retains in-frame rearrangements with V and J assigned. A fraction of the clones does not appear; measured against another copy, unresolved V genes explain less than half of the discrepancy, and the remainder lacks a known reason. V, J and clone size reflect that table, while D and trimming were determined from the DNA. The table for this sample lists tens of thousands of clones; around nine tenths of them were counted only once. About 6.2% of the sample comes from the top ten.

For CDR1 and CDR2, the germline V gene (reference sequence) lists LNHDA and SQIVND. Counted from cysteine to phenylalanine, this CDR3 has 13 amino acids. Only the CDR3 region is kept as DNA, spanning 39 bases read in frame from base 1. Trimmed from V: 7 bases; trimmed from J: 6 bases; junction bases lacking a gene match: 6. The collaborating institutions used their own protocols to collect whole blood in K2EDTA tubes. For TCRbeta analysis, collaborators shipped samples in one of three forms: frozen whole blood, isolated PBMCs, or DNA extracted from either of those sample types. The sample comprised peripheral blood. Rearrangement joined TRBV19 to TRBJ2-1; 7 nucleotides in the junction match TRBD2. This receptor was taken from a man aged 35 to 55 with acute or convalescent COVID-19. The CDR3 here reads CASTTGTTNEQFF. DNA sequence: TGTGCCAGTACTACCGGGACTACCAATGAGCAGTTCTTC.